The clone carrying this T cell receptor beta chain was detected once. This entry is derived from a study of blood T cell repertoires in COVID-19. Study overall: Samples of COVID-19 (acute and convalescent) were obtained from the United States, Italy and Spain. Sources were T cells, B-cell-depleted T cells, or PBMCs; the material itself was cDNA or gDNA.

Study processing details: Amplifying reference gene primers gave estimates of nucleated cell counts. Only in-frame clones appear in the TCRdb table, and some are missing; sequencing was by immunoSEQ multiplex PCR. V, J and clone size were drawn from that table, and D and trimming were deduced from the DNA. The sample lists approximately 46,000 clones, about 86% occurring once. The germline V gene has CDR1 DFQATT and CDR2 SNEGSKA (reference sequence). V shed 3 bases and J shed 7 bases, with 10 bases lying between them. This CDR3 is built from 11 residues. Seattle patient enrollment occurred during active infection, with longitudinal follow-up thereafter.

The TCR was taken from an elderly woman with COVID-19, enrolled during active disease. Sequencing was performed on peripheral blood. The chain is built from TRBV20-1 and TRBJ2-7; D remains unclear. CDR3: CSASSPGEQYF. The CDR3 DNA follows: TGCAGTGCTAGCTCACCCGGGGAGCAGTACTTC.